The 15 T cell receptor beta chains in this list originate from one sample, sequenced in a study of T-cell memory formation after mild COVID-19 (dated by TCRdb to 2020 to 2023). The library relied on 5' RACE. Sequencer: Illumina NovaSeq 6000. TCRdb applied fastp at Q25 and MiXCR to the public reads, then kept only in-frame beta chains. When rows share a CDR3 protein, they turn into one entry using the most common DNA and genes. Here the sample has 55,000 to 75,000 distinct CDR3 sequences; roughly 25% occur a single time. Roughly 44% of the sample belongs to the ten largest clones. The source material was PBMCs or a T cell subset sorted from them (not recorded which). Receptors originate from a man aged 18-30 years who had mild COVID-19 (a few samples of this study predate the infection). The sample titles of this study are shuffled in the database, so cell type and time point are left out; the donor was told from shared clones.

The count of this clonotype is one. V usage is TRBV4-3 and J usage is TRBJ2-2, with D maybe TRBD2 (5 bases). The CDR3 sequence is 16 residues long. The V and J ends lost 4 bases and 5 bases respectively, with 17 bases between them. Germline lookup yields CDR1 LGHNA and CDR2 YSLEER. The chain's CDR3 is CASSLGPPRGTGELFF. The CDR3 bases are TGCGCCAGCAGCCTGGGCCCCCCCCGAGGGACCGGGGAGCTGTTTTTT.

CDR3 amino acids: CASAAGQNTGELFF. CDR3 DNA sequence: TGTGCCAGTGCCGCGGGACAAAACACCGGGGAGCTGTTTTTT. The chain links TRBV19 to TRBJ2-2; D is possibly TRBD1 or TRBD2 (6 bases each). This CDR3 is 14 amino acids long. The V gene's germline CDR1 is LNHDA and CDR2 SQIVND (reference sequence). The ends were cut back, 8 bases at V and 2 bases at J, with 12 bases in the middle.

The chain carries TRBV7-3 and TRBJ2-7, with D possibly being TRBD1 (5 bases). The CDR3 extends over 15 amino acids. V lost 1 base and J lost 4, with 14 bases in between. CDR1 is SGHTA, CDR2 FQGTGA, per germline. The CDR3 protein is CASSLSSPGLYEQYV. CDR3 sequence (DNA): TGTGCCAGCAGCTTAAGCTCTCCAGGGCTATACGAGCAGTACGTC.

V is TRBV12-3 or TRBV12-4 and J is TRBJ1-1; D call uncertain. V was trimmed by 3 bases and J by 6 bases, leaving 8 bases between them. The CDR3 is 12 amino acids. In DNA, the CDR3 is TGTGCCAGCAGTTTTGGCGGGCCTGAAGCTTTCTTT. Amino acids: CASSFGGPEAFF.

This clonotype was detected only a few times. The J gene is TRBJ1-1, the V gene TRBV5-6, with no clear D. The germline V gene encodes CDR1 SGHDT and CDR2 YYEEEE. The CDR3 loop spans 13 amino acids. Trimming removed 4 bases at V and 1 base at J, with 8 bases between. The CDR3 DNA reads as TGTGCCAGCAGCCAACCGCGGAACACTGAAGCTTTCTTT. Its protein product is CASSQPRNTEAFF. The full variable domain, with the rest looked up from reference TRBV5-6 and TRBJ1-1, is DAGVTQSPTHLIKTRGQQVTLRCSPKSGHDTVSWYQQALGQGPQFIFQYYEEEERQRGNFPDRFSGHQFPNYSSELNVNALLLGDSALYLCASSQPRNTEAFFGQGTRLTVV.

V is TRBV12-3 or TRBV12-4 and J is TRBJ1-4, with 11 bases identical to TRBD1. J gave up 6 bases and V 6 bases, and 6 bases lay outside the gene matches. The CDR3 spans 15 residues. In nucleotides, the CDR3 is TGTGCCAGCAGGGCTACGGGACAGGGGGATGAAAAACTGTTTTTT. It is translated as CASRATGQGDEKLFF.

V is TRBV3-1 and J is TRBJ2-1, with 7 nucleotides matching TRBD2. The germline gives CDR1 LGHDT, CDR2 YNNKEL (reference sequence). V gave up 4 bases and J gave up 0 bases; unmatched junction bases: 6. The CDR3 loop spans 16 amino acids. Here the CDR3 reads CASSPRDYSSYNEQFF. The CDR3 nucleotides are TGTGCCAGCAGCCCACGGGACTACAGCTCCTACAATGAGCAGTTCTTC.

V usage is TRBV20-1 and J usage is TRBJ2-2, with TRBD2 as a possible D gene (5 bases). The length of the CDR3 is 13 residues. V was cut by 6 bases and J by 3 bases, with 11 bases left in between. Germline V gene data show CDR1 as DFQATT and CDR2 as SNEGSKA (reference sequence). The CDR3 coding sequence is TGCAGTGCGATGAGGGTAGACACCGGGGAGCTGTTTTTT. Amino acids: CSAMRVDTGELFF.

This chain joins TRBV4-3 and TRBJ2-2, with D uncertain. The germline V and J ends were trimmed by 0 bases and 0 bases, with 8 bases remaining between them. The V gene's germline CDR1 is LGHNA and CDR2 YSLEER. This CDR3 is built from 16 residues. The CDR3 loop is CASSQDRSANTGELFF. Here the CDR3 DNA reads TGCGCCAGCAGCCAAGACAGGTCTGCGAACACCGGGGAGCTGTTTTTT.

This chain links TRBV12-3 or TRBV12-4 with TRBJ2-2; tentative D call: TRBD2 (5 bases). CDR3 length: 14 amino acids. V was pared by 7 bases and J by 2 bases, with 11 bases between. The CDR3, as DNA: TGTGCCAGCATCTGGGAGCAAAACACCGGGGAGCTGTTTTTT. Its protein product is CASIWEQNTGELFF.

This chain connects TRBV7-8 to TRBJ2-7; TRBD2 aligns across 7 bases. The germline V gene encodes CDR1 SGHVS and CDR2 FQNEAQ. The V gene end was trimmed by 4 bases and the J gene end by 6 bases; junction bases not matched to a gene: 3. CDR3 size: 12 residues. CDR3 in amino acids: CASSSLAVEQYF. The CDR3 nucleotides read TGTGCCAGCAGCTCTCTAGCGGTCGAGCAGTACTTC.

This clonotype was observed once. This chain links TRBV12-3 or TRBV12-4 with TRBJ2-3; 7 bases map to TRBD1. V was pared by 5 bases and J by 1 base, with 9 bases of the junction left unmatched. The CDR3 is made up of 16 amino acids. The CDR3 spells CASSPPRTGGTDTQYF. The CDR3 bases are TGTGCCAGCAGTCCGCCCCGGACAGGCGGCACAGATACGCAGTATTTT.

The chain joins TRBV3-1 to TRBJ2-7; 10 bases are shared with TRBD2. The J segment lost 6 bases and the V segment lost 4 bases, leaving 24 bases of the junction unmatched. The CDR3 extends over 20 amino acids. The germline V gene has CDR1 LGHDT and CDR2 YNNKEL (reference sequence). The CDR3 is CASSPRNPLAGPTRSGEQYF. CDR3 DNA sequence: TGTGCCAGCAGCCCACGAAACCCACTAGCGGGGCCGACTCGAAGTGGCGAGCAGTACTTC.

The gene calls are TRBV12-5 and TRBJ2-7; 7 nucleotides match TRBD1. The V segment lost 1 base and the J segment 3 bases; nucleotides outside the gene matches: 3. CDR1 LGHNT and CDR2 FRNRAP come from the germline V gene. The CDR3 loop spans 14 amino acids. CDR3 in DNA: TGTGCTAGTGGTTTGGGCGCAGGGGGCTACGAGCAGTACTTC. Translated: CASGLGAGGYEQYF. Full variable domain (missing parts from reference TRBV12-5 and TRBJ2-7): DARVTQTPRHKVTEMGQEVTMRCQPILGHNTVFWYRQTMMQGLELLAYFRNRAPLDDSGMPKDRFSAEMPDATLATLKIQPSEPRDSAVYFCASGLGAGGYEQYFGPGTRLTVT.

The V and J genes are TRBV6-2 or TRBV6-3 and TRBJ1-1, with D unresolved. V was cut by 8 bases and J by 1 base, with 8 bases left in between. The CDR3 sequence is 12 residues long. The V gene's germline CDR1 is MNHEY and CDR2 SVGEGT. CDR3: CASRGGNTEAFF. The CDR3 bases are TGTGCCAGCCGCGGCGGGAACACTGAAGCTTTCTTT.